These T cell receptor beta chains were read from a single sample in a study of CD8 T cells in Susac syndrome. TCRdb itself ran the immunoSEQ multiplex PCR reads through MiXCR, one entry per CDR3 protein. The sample includes 300,000 or so distinct CDR3 sequences, roughly 94% of them seen just once. Sequences were obtained from CD4+ T cells from PBMCs. The receptors stem from a human donor with multiple sclerosis. CDR3s include the opening cysteine and the closing phenylalanine or tryptophan.

v_gene: TRBV4-1
j_gene: TRBJ1-1
len: 17
CDR3aa: CASSLRQAFGGNTEAFF

v_gene: TRBV19
j_gene: TRBJ1-1
len: 15
CDR3aa: CASSQAGGVGTEAFF

v_gene: TRBV7-3
j_gene: TRBJ1-1
len: 13
CDR3aa: CASSSTDRGYAFF

v_gene: TRBV30
j_gene: TRBJ1-1
len: 13
CDR3aa: CAWSVAGNTEAFF

v_gene: TRBV2
j_gene: TRBJ1-4
len: 14
CDR3aa: CASSRQGRGEKLFF

v_gene: TRBV12-3/TRBV12-4
j_gene: TRBJ1-6
len: 14
CDR3aa: CASSHRGQSSPLHF

v_gene: TRBV5-1
j_gene: TRBJ2-1
len: 16
CDR3aa: CASSLLAGGLGNEQFF

v_gene: TRBV20-1
j_gene: TRBJ2-1
len: 14
CDR3aa: CSASSSGRPREQFF

v_gene: TRBV30
j_gene: TRBJ1-2
len: 14
CDR3aa: CAWSVIPRGNGYTF

v_gene: TRBV6-5
j_gene: TRBJ2-6
len: 17
CDR3aa: CASSYSYTGSGANVLTF

v_gene: TRBV30
j_gene: TRBJ1-1
len: 10
CDR3aa: CGVGDTEAFF

v_gene: TRBV5-1
j_gene: TRBJ2-7
len: 13
CDR3aa: CASSLVGSDEQYF

v_gene: TRBV5-1
j_gene: TRBJ1-1
len: 15
CDR3aa: CASSRLGTANTEAFF

v_gene: TRBV11-2
j_gene: TRBJ2-1
len: 15
CDR3aa: CASSLASGGVHEQFF

v_gene: TRBV12-3/TRBV12-4
j_gene: TRBJ1-5
len: 15
CDR3aa: CASSLDAHSNQPQHF

v_gene: TRBV5-4
j_gene: TRBJ2-5
len: 15
CDR3aa: CASSLETEQQETQYF

v_gene: TRBV5-6
j_gene: TRBJ2-7
len: 14
CDR3aa: CASSLRTSGGLSHF

v_gene: TRBV3-1
j_gene: TRBJ2-7
len: 16
CDR3aa: CASSRPGGADSYEQYF

v_gene: TRBV5-1
j_gene: TRBJ1-1
len: 16
CDR3aa: CASSITLDSKNTEAFF

v_gene: TRBV3-1
j_gene: TRBJ2-1
len: 17
CDR3aa: CASSLSRLTGAYNEQFF

v_gene: TRBV5-1
j_gene: TRBJ2-2
len: 16
CDR3aa: CASSARLAGTTGELFF

v_gene: TRBV30
j_gene: TRBJ2-5
len: 13
CDR3aa: CAWSWGLQETQYF

v_gene: TRBV10-3
j_gene: TRBJ2-4
len: 13
CDR3aa: CAISSSEINIQYF

v_gene: TRBV27
j_gene: TRBJ1-5
len: 13
CDR3aa: CASSDRGTQPQHF

v_gene: TRBV29-1
j_gene: TRBJ1-1
len: 14
CDR3aa: CSALGGGINTEAFF

v_gene: TRBV18
j_gene: TRBJ1-4
len: 13
CDR3aa: CASSYSGGEKLFF

v_gene: TRBV18
j_gene: TRBJ1-2
len: 13
CDR3aa: CASSPLHAVGYTF

v_gene: TRBV11-3
j_gene: TRBJ2-4
len: 15
CDR3aa: CASSLPGQGKNIQYF

v_gene: TRBV4-3
j_gene: TRBJ2-3
len: 21
CDR3aa: CASSQELSSGRGWRRGDTQYF

v_gene: TRBV7-2
j_gene: TRBJ1-2
len: 15
CDR3aa: CASSTFLVRDYGYTF

v_gene: TRBV20-1
j_gene: TRBJ2-7
len: 13
CDR3aa: CSAGAGPSYEQYF

v_gene: TRBV20-1
j_gene: TRBJ2-7
len: 14
CDR3aa: CSAFRTGQTYEQYF

v_gene: TRBV30
j_gene: TRBJ1-1
len: 15
CDR3aa: CAWSGTWAGVPEAFF

v_gene: TRBV5-1
j_gene: TRBJ1-1
len: 14
CDR3aa: CASSPREFNTEAFF

v_gene: TRBV19
j_gene: TRBJ2-7
len: 15
CDR3aa: CASSSDGQGNYEQYF

v_gene: TRBV19
j_gene: TRBJ1-6
len: 15
CDR3aa: CASSPGGIGNSPLHF

v_gene: TRBV12-5
j_gene: TRBJ2-2
len: 15
CDR3aa: CASVTGKTNTGELFF

v_gene: TRBV20-1
j_gene: TRBJ2-3
len: 15
CDR3aa: CSASVRRARTDTQYF

v_gene: TRBV7-2
j_gene: TRBJ2-7
len: 14
CDR3aa: CASSFVREAGEQYF

v_gene: TRBV6-5
j_gene: TRBJ2-1
len: 11
CDR3aa: CASSNGGEQFF

v_gene: TRBV12-3/TRBV12-4
j_gene: TRBJ2-7
len: 21
CDR3aa: CASSLGPLGTALRGGLRKEYF

v_gene: TRBV9
j_gene: TRBJ2-7
len: 16
CDR3aa: CASSQGGSLGTYEQYF

v_gene: TRBV6-2/TRBV6-3
j_gene: TRBJ2-7
len: 13
CDR3aa: CASSSGVSYEQYF

v_gene: TRBV6-2/TRBV6-3
j_gene: TRBJ1-5
len: 15
CDR3aa: CASSYNPGPNQPQHF